The rows below give T cell receptor beta chains drawn from one sample of a study of blood T cell repertoires in COVID-19. The repertoire was sequenced with immunoSEQ multiplex PCR; TCRdb's copy has only in-frame clones and lacks some. The sample gives 120,000 to 150,000 clones, about 87% of which show up once; approximately 2.5% is in the top ten. Source material: peripheral blood. The receptor source for this set is a human donor with COVID-19, enrolled during active disease. The donor label of this sample is uncertain. Both conserved end residues are part of each CDR3. The order of the fields is D gene, clone size, J gene, V gene, CDR3 protein, CDR3 DNA. A D gene is named only where the DNA matches it firmly. Only part of the rows carry a size: once, few, many, or a class if the clone is expanded.

d_call: TRBD1; clone_size: few; j_call: TRBJ2-5; v_call: TRBV6-5; cdr3_aa: CARSTPGTAEETQYF; cdr3_nt: TGTGCCAGAAGCACCCCTGGGACAGCCGAAGAGACCCAGTACTTC
d_call: -; clone_size: -; j_call: TRBJ2-2; v_call: TRBV9; cdr3_aa: CASSAGTLGGELFF; cdr3_nt: TGTGCCAGCAGCGCCGGGACATTAGGCGGGGAGCTGTTTTTT
d_call: -; clone_size: -; j_call: TRBJ2-3; v_call: TRBV6-4; cdr3_aa: CASSITGITDTQYF; cdr3_nt: TGTGCCAGCAGTATCACAGGTATTACAGATACGCAGTATTTT
d_call: -; clone_size: once; j_call: TRBJ1-1; v_call: TRBV6-5; cdr3_aa: CASRPTGGMNTEAFF; cdr3_nt: TGTGCCAGCAGACCCACCGGGGGTATGAACACTGAAGCTTTCTTT
d_call: -; clone_size: -; j_call: TRBJ1-6; v_call: TRBV5-6; cdr3_aa: CASSLWGDSPLHF; cdr3_nt: TGTGCCAGCAGCTTGTGGGGAGATTCACCCCTCCACTTT
d_call: TRBD1; clone_size: -; j_call: TRBJ1-2; v_call: TRBV6-5; cdr3_aa: CASSRQGSGGYTF; cdr3_nt: TGTGCCAGCAGCCGACAGGGTTCGGGCGGCTACACCTTC
d_call: TRBD1; clone_size: -; j_call: TRBJ2-4; v_call: TRBV5-6; cdr3_aa: CASSFYRGSLYF; cdr3_nt: TGTGCCAGCAGCTTTTACAGGGGATCCCTTTACTTC
d_call: TRBD1; clone_size: -; j_call: TRBJ2-3; v_call: TRBV24-1; cdr3_aa: CATSRTGTSTDTQYF; cdr3_nt: TGTGCCACCAGTCGGACAGGGACCTCCACAGATACGCAGTATTTT
d_call: -; clone_size: many; j_call: TRBJ1-2; v_call: TRBV5-4; cdr3_aa: CASSPGGNSNYGYTF; cdr3_nt: TGTGCCAGCAGCCCCGGAGGCAACTCCAACTATGGCTACACCTTC
d_call: -; clone_size: -; j_call: TRBJ1-1; v_call: TRBV7-3; cdr3_aa: CASSLQPGWDTEAFF; cdr3_nt: TGTGCCAGCAGCTTACAGCCCGGGTGGGACACTGAAGCTTTCTTT
d_call: -; clone_size: -; j_call: TRBJ1-4; v_call: TRBV5-1; cdr3_aa: CASSLGQRNEKLFF; cdr3_nt: TGCGCCAGCAGCTTGGGGCAGCGTAATGAAAAACTGTTTTTT
d_call: TRBD2; clone_size: -; j_call: TRBJ2-3; v_call: TRBV19; cdr3_aa: CASKWSGGGAADTQYF; cdr3_nt: TGTGCCAGTAAATGGAGCGGCGGGGGGGCAGCAGATACGCAGTATTTT
d_call: TRBD1; clone_size: -; j_call: TRBJ1-2; v_call: TRBV2; cdr3_aa: CASSAQGAGDYGYTF; cdr3_nt: TGTGCCAGCAGTGCCCAGGGGGCGGGAGACTATGGCTACACCTTC
d_call: TRBD1; clone_size: -; j_call: TRBJ2-4; v_call: TRBV4-1; cdr3_aa: CASSQHPRGQWGKNIQYF; cdr3_nt: TGCGCCAGCAGCCAACATCCTAGGGGACAGTGGGGCAAAAACATTCAGTACTTC
d_call: -; clone_size: few; j_call: TRBJ2-2; v_call: TRBV7-3; cdr3_aa: CASTHDRWGELFF; cdr3_nt: TGTGCCAGCACCCACGACAGGTGGGGGGAGCTGTTTTTT
d_call: -; clone_size: -; j_call: TRBJ1-6; v_call: TRBV2; cdr3_aa: CASSRTGSSYNSPLHF; cdr3_nt: TGTGCCAGCAGTCGTACAGGGAGCTCCTATAATTCACCCCTCCACTTT
d_call: -; clone_size: once; j_call: TRBJ1-5; v_call: TRBV6-5; cdr3_aa: CASRPGTMNQPQHF; cdr3_nt: TGTGCCAGCAGACCCGGGACAATGAATCAGCCCCAGCATTTT
d_call: -; clone_size: -; j_call: TRBJ1-2; v_call: TRBV6-5; cdr3_aa: CASSLGGYGYTF; cdr3_nt: TGTGCCAGCAGTCTGGGGGGCTATGGCTACACCTTC
d_call: -; clone_size: -; j_call: TRBJ1-6; v_call: TRBV18; cdr3_aa: CASSPARDNSPLHF; cdr3_nt: TGTGCCAGCTCACCAGCGCGGGATAATTCACCCCTCCACTTT
d_call: TRBD1; clone_size: -; j_call: TRBJ1-2; v_call: TRBV5-1; cdr3_aa: CASSSAGQGSGYTF; cdr3_nt: TGCGCCAGCAGCTCAGCGGGACAGGGCAGCGGCTACACCTTC
d_call: -; clone_size: -; j_call: TRBJ2-5; v_call: TRBV11-2; cdr3_aa: CASSLATAQETQYF; cdr3_nt: TGTGCCAGCAGCTTAGCGACAGCCCAAGAGACCCAGTACTTC
d_call: TRBD2; clone_size: -; j_call: TRBJ2-1; v_call: TRBV10-1; cdr3_aa: CASSEYSGRIYNEQFF; cdr3_nt: TGCGCCAGCAGTGAGTATAGCGGGAGGATCTACAATGAGCAGTTCTTC
d_call: -; clone_size: -; j_call: TRBJ2-2; v_call: TRBV2; cdr3_aa: CASKKGVGTGELFF; cdr3_nt: TGTGCCAGCAAAAAGGGAGTGGGCACCGGGGAGCTGTTTTTT
d_call: TRBD1; clone_size: -; j_call: TRBJ1-4; v_call: TRBV24-1; cdr3_aa: CATPWDRGSPPATNEKLFF; cdr3_nt: TGTGCCACTCCCTGGGACAGGGGGTCCCCACCCGCAACTAATGAAAAACTGTTTTTT
d_call: -; clone_size: -; j_call: TRBJ2-7; v_call: TRBV5-1; cdr3_aa: CASSSYQEQYF; cdr3_nt: TGCGCCAGCAGCTCCTACCAGGAACAGTACTTC
d_call: TRBD1; clone_size: -; j_call: TRBJ2-2; v_call: TRBV5-6; cdr3_aa: CASSLGFPGGLTGELFF; cdr3_nt: TGTGCCAGCAGCTTGGGGTTCCCAGGGGGCCTCACCGGGGAGCTGTTTTTT
d_call: -; clone_size: few; j_call: TRBJ2-7; v_call: TRBV5-6; cdr3_aa: CASSLGAEAHEQYF; cdr3_nt: TGTGCCAGCAGCTTAGGGGCCGAGGCCCACGAGCAGTACTTC
d_call: TRBD2; clone_size: -; j_call: TRBJ2-3; v_call: TRBV7-9; cdr3_aa: CASSSPSGAPPDTQYF; cdr3_nt: TGTGCCAGCAGCTCGCCTAGCGGGGCGCCCCCCGATACGCAGTATTTT
d_call: TRBD1; clone_size: -; j_call: TRBJ1-6; v_call: TRBV6-5; cdr3_aa: CASTRTGTNSPLHF; cdr3_nt: TGTGCCAGCACCCGGACAGGGACTAATTCACCCCTCCACTTT
d_call: TRBD1; clone_size: -; j_call: TRBJ1-2; v_call: TRBV2; cdr3_aa: CASSEQGTEYGYTF; cdr3_nt: TGTGCCAGCAGTGAACAGGGGACAGAGTATGGCTACACCTTC
d_call: -; clone_size: -; j_call: TRBJ1-5; v_call: TRBV27; cdr3_aa: CASSLSAGQPQHF; cdr3_nt: TGTGCCAGCAGTTTATCAGCAGGTCAGCCCCAGCATTTT
d_call: -; clone_size: -; j_call: TRBJ1-3; v_call: TRBV25-1; cdr3_aa: CASSKTGGSGNTIYF; cdr3_nt: TGTGCCAGCAGTAAGACAGGAGGCTCTGGAAACACCATATATTTT
d_call: -; clone_size: -; j_call: TRBJ2-7; v_call: TRBV5-4; cdr3_aa: CASSFGVTGSGQYF; cdr3_nt: TGTGCCAGCAGCTTCGGAGTGACAGGATCTGGGCAGTACTTC
d_call: TRBD1; clone_size: -; j_call: TRBJ2-3; v_call: TRBV7-3; cdr3_aa: CASSLEGASADTQYF; cdr3_nt: TGTGCCAGCAGCTTAGAGGGGGCTAGTGCAGATACGCAGTATTTT
d_call: -; clone_size: -; j_call: TRBJ2-5; v_call: TRBV7-3; cdr3_aa: CASSPKPRGEQETQYF; cdr3_nt: TGTGCCAGCAGCCCTAAGCCCCGTGGGGAGCAAGAGACCCAGTACTTC
d_call: -; clone_size: -; j_call: TRBJ1-1; v_call: TRBV3-1/TRBV3-2; cdr3_aa: CASSREGQGAFF; cdr3_nt: TGTGCCAGCAGTCGGGAAGGGCAGGGGGCTTTCTTT
d_call: -; clone_size: -; j_call: TRBJ2-1; v_call: TRBV7-2; cdr3_aa: CASSLAGDYNEQFF; cdr3_nt: TGTGCCAGCAGCTTAGCAGGGGACTACAATGAGCAGTTCTTC
d_call: -; clone_size: -; j_call: TRBJ1-1; v_call: TRBV15; cdr3_aa: CATSSRGGTEAFF; cdr3_nt: TGTGCCACCAGCTCCCGGGGGGGCACTGAAGCTTTCTTT
d_call: -; clone_size: -; j_call: TRBJ2-2; v_call: TRBV5-1; cdr3_aa: CASSRDSPTGELFF; cdr3_nt: TGCGCCAGCAGCCGGGACTCCCCCACCGGGGAGCTGTTTTTT
d_call: TRBD2; clone_size: once; j_call: TRBJ2-5; v_call: TRBV2; cdr3_aa: CASRALRGGETQYF; cdr3_nt: TGTGCCAGCAGGGCGCTGCGGGGGGGCGAGACCCAGTACTTC
d_call: -; clone_size: -; j_call: TRBJ2-2; v_call: TRBV18; cdr3_aa: CASSPSGLNSGELFF; cdr3_nt: TGTGCCAGCTCACCATCAGGCCTTAACTCCGGGGAGCTGTTTTTT
d_call: -; clone_size: -; j_call: TRBJ2-7; v_call: TRBV14; cdr3_aa: CASSQYSGQIYEQYF; cdr3_nt: TGTGCCAGCAGCCAATACTCCGGACAGATTTACGAGCAGTACTTC
d_call: -; clone_size: -; j_call: TRBJ1-1; v_call: TRBV28; cdr3_aa: CASSSGSAPSNTEAFF; cdr3_nt: TGTGCCAGCAGTTCCGGGTCAGCACCTTCGAACACTGAAGCTTTCTTT
d_call: TRBD1; clone_size: -; j_call: TRBJ1-5; v_call: TRBV2; cdr3_aa: CASSEETGGQPQHF; cdr3_nt: TGTGCCAGCAGTGAAGAGACAGGGGGTCAGCCCCAGCATTTT
d_call: TRBD1; clone_size: -; j_call: TRBJ2-4; v_call: TRBV10-2; cdr3_aa: CASQERTGIGIQYF; cdr3_nt: TGCGCCAGCCAAGAACGGACAGGGATCGGCATTCAGTACTTC